Each of the 7 T cell receptor beta chains below was sequenced from the same sample in a study of T cells after yellow fever vaccination. TCRdb ran MiXCR on the 5' RACE reads and lists one entry per CDR3 protein. The sample lists more than 350,000 distinct CDR3 sequences, more than 9% seen once, with less than 20% in the top ten. Sample: PBMCs, taken on the day of the first yellow fever vaccination. The receptor source for this set is a man aged 18-30 years who received the YFV17D yellow fever vaccine.

The chain links TRBV20-1 to TRBJ1-6; the match to TRBD1 covers 9 bases. The CDR3 is 13 amino acids. J lost 10 bases, V lost 5 bases, and 6 bases had no gene match. Germline V lookup: CDR1 DFQATT, CDR2 SNEGSKA (reference sequence). This chain's CDR3 is CSASGTGQSPLHF. In DNA, the CDR3 is TGCAGTGCTTCCGGGACAGGGCAGTCACCCCTCCACTTT.

The J gene is TRBJ2-6, the V gene TRBV18, with 7 bases fitting TRBD2. Germline CDR1 reads KGHSH; CDR2 reads LQKENI. Unmatched junction bases numbered 2, after V lost 4 bases and J lost 2 bases. CDR3 length: 15 residues. The CDR3 coding sequence is TGTGCCAGCTCACTTACTAGCGCTGGGGCCAACGTCCTGACTTTC. It encodes CASSLTSAGANVLTF.

This clonotype was counted a few times. The gene calls are TRBV4-3 and TRBJ2-2, with D unclear. The CDR3 contains 14 residues. V lost 0 bases and J 6 bases, leaving 8 bases between the germline ends. Germline V gives CDR1 LGHNA, CDR2 YSLEER. The CDR3 DNA is TGCGCCAGCAGCCAAGACCCCCCCTCCGGGGAGCTGTTTTTT. It yields the protein CASSQDPPSGELFF.

This clonotype was seen only a few times. The CDR3 region has the DNA TGCGCCAGCAGCCAGGGGACCCTTAACACAGATACGCAGTATTTT. Its protein is CASSQGTLNTDTQYF. V is TRBV4-1 and J is TRBJ2-3; tentatively, D is TRBD1 or TRBD2 (5 bases each). V lost 3 bases to trimming and J lost 2 bases, with 12 bases between them. This CDR3 has 15 residues. Germline loops: CDR1 MGHRA, CDR2 YSYEKL.

J is TRBJ2-2 and V is TRBV4-3; tentative D call: TRBD2 (6 bases). This CDR3 contains 13 residues. V was trimmed by 4 bases and J by 8 bases, leaving 11 bases between them. CDR1 and CDR2 (germline): LGHNA, YSLEER. CDR3 residues: CASSPRGYGELFF. The CDR3 DNA reads TGCGCCAGCAGCCCCCGGGGGTATGGGGAGCTGTTTTTT.

Turning to this clonotype: The junction does not match germline at one end; this may be a read error. The chain is built from TRBV7-9 and TRBJ2-1; D perhaps matches TRBD2 (6 bases). Germline values: CDR1 SEHNR, CDR2 FQNEAQ (reference sequence). The CDR3 covers 14 residues. The DNA for the CDR3 is TGTGCCAGCAGCCTAGCCAGGGAGGTCAATGAGCAGTTCTTC. It encodes CASSLAREVNEQFF.

This clonotype was seen more than once but under ten times. The chain is built from TRBV7-9 and TRBJ2-7; D remains unclear. CDR1 is SEHNR and CDR2 is FQNEAQ in the germline V gene (reference sequence). This CDR3 is built from 13 residues. V lost 1 base to trimming and J lost 6 bases, with 10 bases between them. The CDR3 region has the DNA TGTGCCAGCAGCTTAGGCTGGGGTAGCGAGCAGTACTTC. It yields the protein CASSLGWGSEQYF.